The 9 T cell receptor beta chains listed next were all sequenced from one sample in a study of shared clonotypes between healthy human individuals. The protocol was immunoSEQ multiplex PCR, while the TCRdb copy is restricted to in-frame clones and leaves out a portion. This sample has approximately 2.4 million clones, with around 95% found just once. The sequenced sample consisted of naive CD4+ T cells sorted from blood. Subset of the sample: CD45RA+ positively selected. Receptors were obtained from a man between 18 and 35 years old in good health.

Concerning this clone itself: This CDR3 is also generated by other DNA sequences in the sample. The chain has TRBV20-1 and TRBJ1-2, with D unresolved. Germline V lookup: CDR1 DFQATT, CDR2 SNEGSKA (reference sequence). This CDR3 has 11 amino acids. The V end was cut by 4 bases, the J end by 2 bases, with 5 bases between. CDR3 in amino acids: CSATDNYGYTF. The CDR3, as DNA: TGCAGTGCTACCGACAACTATGGCTACACCTTC.

The rearrangement joins TRBV18 to TRBJ1-3; D might be TRBD1 (5 bases). CDR3 length: 15 amino acids. Trimming shortened V by 2 bases and J by 3 bases, and 11 bases separated the two germline ends. The germline CDR1 and CDR2 sequences are KGHSH and LQKENI. CDR3 coding DNA: TGTGCCAGCTCACCAGCAGGGATAGATGGAAACACCATATATTTT. Protein: CASSPAGIDGNTIYF.

This clone was seen just once. This chain's CDR3 is CAISGRDRGQPQHF. The CDR3 bases are TGTGCCATCAGTGGGCGGGACAGGGGACAGCCCCAGCATTTT. V and J are TRBV10-3 and TRBJ1-5; 10 nucleotides align to TRBD1. CDR1 is ENHRY, CDR2 SYGVKD, per germline. The CDR3 has 14 residues. V was pared by 4 bases and J by 7 bases, with 4 bases of the junction left unmatched.

The genes are TRBV6-1 and TRBJ1-5; D is possibly TRBD1 (5 bases). Germline V gene lookup returns CDR1 MNHNS and CDR2 SASEGT. V was pared by 6 bases and J by 4 bases, with 13 bases between. The CDR3 runs 14 residues. CDR3 loop: CASRAGQMNQPQHF. The CDR3 DNA follows: TGTGCCAGCAGGGCAGGGCAAATGAATCAGCCCCAGCATTTT.

The chain joins TRBV10-1 to TRBJ2-7, with D possibly matching TRBD2 (6 bases). V gave up 3 bases and J gave up 2 bases, with 11 bases separating them. The CDR3 totals 14 residues. Germline CDR1 is WNHNN and CDR2 is SYGVQD (reference sequence). The CDR3 is CASSDSGGTYEQYF. For the CDR3, the DNA is TGCGCCAGCAGTGATTCGGGCGGGACCTACGAGCAGTACTTC.

The chain is built from TRBV15 and TRBJ1-5, with D perhaps matching TRBD1 (5 bases). This CDR3 region has 16 residues. V lost 0 bases and J 1 base, leaving 10 bases between the germline ends. From germline, CDR1 is LNHNV and CDR2 YYDKDF (reference sequence). CDR3 coding DNA: TGTGCCACCAGCAGAGAAATGGGGGGGAGCAATCAGCCCCAGCATTTT. Amino acids: CATSREMGGSNQPQHF.

V is TRBV2 and J is TRBJ1-6; 7 nucleotides align to TRBD1. Per the germline V gene, CDR1 is SNHLY and CDR2 is FYNNEI. The CDR3 has 15 amino acids. The trim removed 4 bases at V and 6 bases at J, leaving 6 bases unmatched. CDR3 nucleotide sequence: TGTGCCAGCAGTGGTAGGGGGCAAGGTAATTCACCCCTCCACTTT. This translates into CASSGRGQGNSPLHF.

This chain joins TRBV13 and TRBJ2-7; D possibly corresponds to TRBD1 (6 bases). The germline V and J ends were trimmed by 5 bases and 6 bases, with 32 bases remaining between them. Germline V gives CDR1 PRHDT, CDR2 FYEKMQ (reference sequence). There are 19 residues in the CDR3. The CDR3 DNA reads TGTGCCAGCAGCATAAGGCCCAAGGTGGCAACAGGGAGTTTGGGCGAGCAGTACTTC. It translates to CASSIRPKVATGSLGEQYF.

The chain recombines TRBV5-4 with TRBJ1-1; D possibly corresponds to TRBD1 (6 bases). Germline V CDR1 and CDR2: SGHNT, YYREEE (reference sequence). With 4 bases removed from V and 6 bases from J, the gap between germline ends came to 10 bases. CDR3 size: 12 residues. CDR3 sequence reads: CASSKDSAEAFF. CDR3 sequence (DNA): TGTGCCAGCAGCAAGGACAGCGCTGAAGCTTTCTTT.